This entry describes one TCR beta chain. Which antigen it targets is not known. No clone much larger than this one lies a single base away; base qualities are absent. A MiSeq instrument was used for deep resolution sequencing, which targeted depths ranging from 1 in 1 million up to 1 in 200,000 T cells, with coverage averaging 10x for each clonotype. TCR beta libraries were generated with the immunoSEQ hsTCRB Kit. The source study handled its data this way. Data were analyzed with ImmunoSEQ Data Assistant and ImmunoSEQ Analyzer, with V, D and J genes assigned per IMGT definitions. Clonality was computed as one minus normalized Shannon entropy of productive rearrangement frequencies, ranging from 0 to 1. Public clonotype analysis was restricted to overrepresented clonotypes comprising at least 0.05% of each patient's repertoire. Thirteen age-matched healthy donor repertoires from immuneACCESS were used as controls for clonality. Held by TCRdb, this immuneACCESS table contains in-frame sequences only and omits some clones. Under half of the omission traces to an unresolved V gene where checked; the cause of the rest is unknown. Clone size and the V and J calls come from that table; the DNA yielded D and trimming. The sample table contains 150,000 to 200,000 clones; only one count was recorded for 88% of them. Of the sample, approximately 3% falls within the top ten clones.

The time point label for this specimen denotes: progressive disease on ibrutinib. For TCR beta library preparation, roughly 2.1 micrograms of genomic DNA was extracted from cryopreserved PBMCs. Longitudinal blood samples from CLL patients on ibrutinib monotherapy were analyzed using high-throughput TCR beta sequencing. The patients took part in an open-label, single-center phase 2 trial of ibrutinib monotherapy. This specimen comes from a study of cytotoxic CD8 clonotypes in ibrutinib-treated CLL (dated by TCRdb to the early 2020s). A note on the overall study: The cohort was composed of under 12 relapsed/refractory and fewer than 16 treatment-naive patients; IGHV unmutated status was identified in 17 patients. Cryopreserved peripheral blood mononuclear cells were collected before treatment, at response, and at either disease progression or sustained remission. Patients were still on ibrutinib when every remission and progressive disease sample was collected. Longitudinal samples were obtainable from about 30% of the roughly 86 participants in the trial. Samples averaged approximately 260,000 productive templates and approximately 100,000 productive rearrangements. Responses were partial in about 25 patients and complete in 2; after median around 68 months follow-up, approximately 15 stayed in remission and some twelve progressed. Response samples were taken after a median of about a year on treatment, ranging from roughly 6 to 36 months. Broad study findings and their caveats: Baseline clonality exceeded that of age-matched healthy donors and correlated strongly with circulating CD8+ T-cell counts. Public clonotypes were rare and either shrank or stayed stable during treatment, and the rise in clonality at ibrutinib response reflected expansion of private clonotypes. Clonality increased at ibrutinib response, stayed stable in sustained remission, and fell back toward baseline at progression. Sustained-remission and progressing patients did not have matched sampling times, and lymph node repertoires were not examined.

This sequence was found in a human donor with chronic lymphocytic leukemia. Source: PBMCs, taken at disease progression, from a patient treated with ibrutinib.

In nucleotides, the sequence is TGTGCCAGCAGCCAGCGGGGGGCGGGTCAGCCCCAGCATTTT. It codes for CASSQRGAGQPQHF. In this chain, TRBV7-8 is recombined with TRBJ1-5, with a tentative D gene TRBD1 over 6 matching bases. Between the V and J ends, shortened by 5 bases and 6 bases respectively, the junction contains 14 bases. CDR1 SGHVS and CDR2 FQNEAQ were looked up in the germline V gene. The CDR3 starts with the cysteine, ends with the phenylalanine, and has 14 residues. Just CDR3 DNA is preserved here, 42 bases in frame from base 1.